This entry lists 22 T cell receptor beta chains sequenced from one sample in a study of T-cell reconstitution after alpha-beta-depleted transplantation in children. Construction of the TCRbeta library involved unique molecular identifiers. TCRdb reanalysed the PCR reads using MiXCR and keeps one entry per CDR3 protein. The data hold about 980,000 distinct CDR3 sequences, with less than 30% observed a single time. The sequencing here drew on PBMCs, mostly from graft donor cells, taken 360 days after TCRalphabeta/CD19-depleted stem cell transplant. These receptor sequences come from a boy under three years old who had a stem cell transplant for SCID, so the T cells may come from the graft donor.

This clonotype was counted between two and nine times. The J gene is TRBJ2-7, the V gene TRBV5-1; D call uncertain. This CDR3 is built from 15 residues. Germline V gene lookup returns CDR1 SGHRS and CDR2 YFSETQ. V was clipped by 1 base and J by 0 bases, with 11 bases between them. CDR3 residues: CASSLFSGVSYEQYF. DNA of the CDR3: TGCGCCAGCAGCTTGTTCAGTGGAGTCTCCTACGAGCAGTACTTC. Variable domain in full (rest from reference TRBV5-1 and TRBJ2-7): KAGVTQTPRYLIKTRGQQVTLSCSPISGHRSVSWYQQTPGQGLQFLFEYFSETQRNKGNFPGRFSGRQFSNSRSEMNVSTLELGDSALYLCASSLFSGVSYEQYFGPGTRLTVT.

V is TRBV7-2 and J is TRBJ2-3, with D maybe TRBD2 (7 bases). This CDR3 comprises 15 residues. V dropped 8 bases and J dropped 5 bases, with 20 bases sitting between them. Germline V lookup: CDR1 SGHTA, CDR2 FQGNSA. The CDR3 region is CASGWGRGAGDTQYF. CDR3 nucleotide sequence: TGTGCCAGCGGATGGGGGAGGGGGGCCGGAGATACGCAGTATTTT.

This CDR3 reads CASSLAESSDRGGYTF. As DNA, the CDR3 is TGCGCCAGCAGCTTGGCCGAATCCTCGGACAGGGGTGGCTACACCTTC. V is TRBV5-1 and J is TRBJ1-2; 9 bases are shared with TRBD1. The CDR3 sequence is 16 residues long. Germline V lookup: CDR1 SGHRS, CDR2 YFSETQ. V shed 0 bases and J 7 bases; nucleotides not matched to a gene: 10.

The chain combines TRBV7-3 with TRBJ2-2; D is possibly TRBD1 (6 bases). The V end lost 2 bases, the J end lost 5 bases, and 15 bases lay between the germline ends. CDR3 length: 16 amino acids. CDR1 is SGHTA, CDR2 FQGTGA, per germline. Here the CDR3 reads CASSLGRDKITGELFF. The CDR3 region has the DNA TGTGCCAGCAGCTTAGGCCGGGACAAAATTACCGGGGAGCTGTTTTTT. The full variable domain, rest sourced from reference TRBV7-3 and TRBJ2-2, is GAGVSQTPSNKVTEKGKYVELRCDPISGHTALYWYRQSLGQGPEFLIYFQGTGAADDSGLPNDRFFAVRPEGSVSTLKIQRTERGDSAVYLCASSLGRDKITGELFFGEGSRLTVL.

The rearrangement links TRBV9 to TRBJ2-7, with D uncertain. Germline V gives CDR1 SGDLS, CDR2 YYNGEE. This CDR3 has 14 amino acids. The ends were cut back, 0 bases at V and 2 bases at J, with 9 bases in the middle. In DNA, the CDR3 is TGTGCCAGCAGCGTAGCAGGCATCGCCTACGAGCAGTACTTC. Translating it yields CASSVAGIAYEQYF.

The chain couples TRBV15 to TRBJ2-2; TRBD2 might be the D (7 bases). The CDR3 extends over 16 amino acids. From germline, CDR1 is LNHNV and CDR2 YYDKDF (reference sequence). V was cut by 3 bases and J by 3 bases, with 14 bases left in between. The CDR3 nucleotides read TGTGCCACCAGCAGGGAACCGGGGGGCTACACCGGGGAGCTGTTTTTT. This translates into CATSREPGGYTGELFF. Full variable domain (outside the CDR3, taken from reference TRBV15 and TRBJ2-2): DAMVIQNPRYQVTQFGKPVTLSCSQTLNHNVMYWYQQKSSQAPKLLFHYYDKDFNNEADTPDNFQSRRPNTSFCFLDIRSPGLGDTAMYLCATSREPGGYTGELFFGEGSRLTVL.

This clonotype came up a few times. The chain is built from TRBV7-9 and TRBJ1-3, with D maybe TRBD1 (5 bases). This CDR3 region has 12 residues. Germline V lookup: CDR1 SEHNR, CDR2 FQNEAQ (reference sequence). V lost 8 bases and J lost 4, with 9 bases in between. CDR3 nucleotide sequence: TGTGCCAGCGCCGCAGGGGGAAACACCATATATTTT. Amino acids: CASAAGGNTIYF. The variable domain in full, with the rest retrieved from reference TRBV7-9 and TRBJ1-3, is DTGVSQNPRHKITKRGQNVTFRCDPISEHNRLYWYRQTLGQGPEFLTYFQNEAQLEKSRLLSDRFSAERPKGSFSTLEIQRTEQGDSAMYLCASAAGGNTIYFGEGSWLTVV.

This chain connects TRBV5-1 to TRBJ2-5, with a possible D match to TRBD2 (6 bases). Germline V gene data show CDR1 as SGHRS and CDR2 as YFSETQ. The CDR3 loop spans 16 amino acids. V lost 4 bases and J 0 bases, leaving 16 bases between the germline ends. The CDR3 DNA reads TGCGCCAGCAGCACATGGGGCGGGGTGTACCAAGAGACCCAGTACTTC. It translates to CASSTWGGVYQETQYF.

The CDR3 DNA reads TGTGCCAGCAGTACCGGGACAGGGCATCGACCCCCTGGGGCCAACGTCCTGACTTTC. It codes for CASSTGTGHRPPGANVLTF. J is TRBJ2-6 and V is TRBV6-1, with 9 bases matching TRBD1. V lost 5 bases, J lost 2 bases, and 13 bases stayed unmatched. The CDR3 is 19 amino acids. CDR1 and CDR2 from the germline V gene are MNHNS and SASEGT.

There are many counts of this clonotype. The genes are TRBV28 and TRBJ2-1, with TRBD2 as a possible D gene (5 bases). CDR1 and CDR2 (germline): MDHEN, SYDVKM. V was cut by 3 bases and J by 4 bases, with 10 bases left in between. The CDR3 is 14 residues long. CDR3 protein: CASSLRAPYNEQFF. CDR3 nucleotides: TGTGCCAGCAGTTTGAGGGCTCCTTACAATGAGCAGTTCTTC.

The table lists this clonotype with a count of one. The chain recombines TRBV12-3 or TRBV12-4 with TRBJ1-2; no clear D gene. Trimming stripped 2 bases from V and 2 bases from J, with 12 bases between. CDR3 length equals 15 residues. Here the CDR3 reads CASSLTPPPNYGYTF. Here the CDR3 DNA reads TGTGCCAGCAGTTTAACCCCACCACCGAACTATGGCTACACCTTC.

The rearrangement uses TRBV4-1 and TRBJ2-1; 7 bases fit TRBD1. CDR3 length: 15 amino acids. Losses at the gene ends were 4 bases for V and 5 bases for J; bases not matched to a gene: 8. Germline CDR1 is MGHRA and CDR2 is YSYEKL. The CDR3: CASSPAITGDNEQFF. DNA for the CDR3: TGCGCCAGCAGCCCCGCAATAACAGGGGACAATGAGCAGTTCTTC.

This clonotype was seen at least ten times. The chain couples TRBV20-1 to TRBJ2-2; D perhaps matches TRBD1 (6 bases). CDR1 and CDR2 from the germline V gene are DFQATT and SNEGSKA (reference sequence). Trimming removed 2 bases at V and 4 bases at J, with 17 bases between. The CDR3 is 16 residues long. The DNA for the CDR3 is TGCAGTGCTAGATTTAGTGGGAAACAGGGCACCGGGGAGCTGTTTTTT. The encoded protein is CSARFSGKQGTGELFF.

The V and J genes are TRBV7-9 and TRBJ2-4; D unclear. This CDR3 spans 15 amino acids. V lost 0 bases and J lost 0, with 6 bases in between. The V gene's germline CDR1 is SEHNR and CDR2 FQNEAQ (reference sequence). The CDR3 here is CASSLARVAKNIQYF. CDR3 in DNA: TGTGCCAGCAGCTTAGCAAGGGTAGCCAAAAACATTCAGTACTTC.

There are a few counts of this clonotype. V is TRBV12-3 or TRBV12-4 and J is TRBJ2-7, with TRBD2 as a possible D gene (5 bases). V shed 3 bases and J shed 3 bases, with 12 bases lying between them. This CDR3 contains 14 residues. The CDR3 loop reads CASSLAGGVYEQYF. CDR3 DNA: TGTGCCAGCAGTTTGGCGGGTGGGGTCTACGAGCAGTACTTC.

This clonotype was seen a few times. DNA for the CDR3: TGTGCCAGCAGACCCCGAAGGTTCTCCGAGCAGTACTTC. Translating gives CASRPRRFSEQYF. This sequence joins TRBV6-1 and TRBJ2-7; D uncertain. CDR3 length: 13 residues. V lost 6 bases to trimming and J lost 6 bases, with 15 bases between them. The germline V gene encodes CDR1 MNHNS and CDR2 SASEGT.

This clonotype was observed a few times. The rearrangement joins TRBV6-1 to TRBJ1-6; D call uncertain. This CDR3 is 14 amino acids long. CDR1 and CDR2 from the germline V gene are MNHNS and SASEGT. Trimming cost V 5 bases and J 6 bases, with 11 bases left between them. In DNA, the CDR3 is TGTGCCAGCAGTATCTTCCTGGGTAATTCACCCCTCCACTTT. Its protein is CASSIFLGNSPLHF.

A few counts support this clonotype. The chain uses TRBV5-1 and TRBJ2-1, with D maybe TRBD1 (5 bases). Germline CDR1 SGHRS, CDR2 YFSETQ. The CDR3 loop spans 13 amino acids. Trimming removed 3 bases from V and 6 bases from J, with 10 bases in between. The CDR3 DNA is TGCGCCAGCAGCTCAAATCAGGGCAATGAGCAGTTCTTC. Its protein is CASSSNQGNEQFF.

The chain employs TRBV7-9 and TRBJ2-7; TRBD2 agrees at 7 bases. Unmatched junction bases numbered 13, after V lost 5 bases and J lost 6 bases. This CDR3 spans 15 amino acids. Per the germline V gene, CDR1 is SEHNR and CDR2 is FQNEAQ (reference sequence). The CDR3 is CASSQKGSREGEQYF. In nucleotides, the CDR3 is TGTGCCAGCAGCCAAAAGGGGTCAAGGGAGGGCGAGCAGTACTTC.

The chain employs TRBV5-1 and TRBJ2-1; D is undetermined. CDR1 is SGHRS, CDR2 YFSETQ, per germline. Trimming left V 1 base short and J 5 bases short, with 7 bases between. This CDR3 is 13 amino acids long. CDR3 loop: CASSLFQDNEQFF. The CDR3 DNA is TGCGCCAGCAGCTTGTTCCAAGACAATGAGCAGTTCTTC.

The rearrangement joins TRBV5-1 to TRBJ2-5; D may be TRBD1 (5 bases). CDR3 length: 17 residues. In germline, CDR1 is SGHRS, CDR2 YFSETQ. V lost 0 bases to trimming and J lost 3 bases, with 18 bases between them. CDR3 in amino acids: CASSLGLGSGMEETQYF. In DNA, the CDR3 is TGCGCCAGCAGCTTGGGTCTAGGATCAGGGATGGAAGAGACCCAGTACTTC.

Ten or more counts support this clonotype. The gene calls are TRBV6-1 and TRBJ2-1; D gene uncertain. The V gene's germline CDR1 is MNHNS and CDR2 SASEGT. CDR3 size: 16 residues. Trimming cost V 7 bases and J 0 bases, with 16 bases left between them. CDR3 DNA: TGTGCCAGCAAAGAAAGCCGCCGGTTCTCCTACAATGAGCAGTTCTTC. Encoded protein: CASKESRRFSYNEQFF.